This TCR beta chain was found in a study of OX40 agonist ivuxolimab in advanced cancers. Background on the study: People who had prior anti-PD-1, anti-PD-L1 or anti-CTLA-4 therapy could take part, and under 45% had some.

TCRdb's table, derived via immunoSEQ multiplex PCR, lists solely in-frame clones and lacks some. This sample has tens of thousands of clones; roughly 80% occur once, and the top ten carry around 21%. Germline V CDR1 and CDR2: SGHTA, FQGTGA. The V gene lost 5 bases and the J gene lost 10 bases, with 15 bases spanning the gap. This CDR3 region has 13 residues. The specimen was CD4+ or CD8+ T cells sorted from blood, collected in a trial of the OX40 agonist ivuxolimab. The TCR sequence derives from an adult with an advanced solid tumor such as melanoma, head and neck, liver or kidney cancer. The rearrangement links TRBV7-3 to TRBJ2-1; D is undetermined. CDR3 protein: CASSPLTRTEQFF. The DNA of the CDR3 is TGTGCCAGCAGCCCCTTAACCCGGACCGAGCAGTTCTTC.